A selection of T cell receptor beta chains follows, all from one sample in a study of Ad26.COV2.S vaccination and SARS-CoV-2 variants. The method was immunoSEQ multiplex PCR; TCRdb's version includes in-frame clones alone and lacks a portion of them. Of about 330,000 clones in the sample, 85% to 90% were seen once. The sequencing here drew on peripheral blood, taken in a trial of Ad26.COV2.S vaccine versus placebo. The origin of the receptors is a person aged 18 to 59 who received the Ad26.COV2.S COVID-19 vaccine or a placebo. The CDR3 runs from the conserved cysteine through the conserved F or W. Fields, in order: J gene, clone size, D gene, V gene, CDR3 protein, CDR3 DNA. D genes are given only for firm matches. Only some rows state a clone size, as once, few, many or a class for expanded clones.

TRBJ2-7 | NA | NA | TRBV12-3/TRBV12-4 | CASSPVGKDLQYF | TGTGCCAGCAGTCCCGTGGGGAAGGACCTGCAGTACTTC
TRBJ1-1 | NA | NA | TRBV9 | CASSVGGESGTEAFF | TGTGCCAGCAGCGTAGGGGGAGAATCGGGCACTGAAGCTTTCTTT
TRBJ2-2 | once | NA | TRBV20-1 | CSAFKAGELFF | TGCAGTGCTTTTAAAGCCGGGGAGCTGTTTTTT
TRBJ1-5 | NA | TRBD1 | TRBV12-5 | CASGLGQGPREGQPQHF | TGTGCTAGTGGCCTGGGACAGGGGCCACGGGAGGGTCAGCCCCAGCATTTT
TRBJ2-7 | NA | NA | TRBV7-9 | CASSLGLGNEQYF | TGTGCCAGCAGCTTAGGTTTGGGTAACGAGCAGTACTTC
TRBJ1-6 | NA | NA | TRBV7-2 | CASSPSEVYNSPLHF | TGTGCCAGCAGCCCCAGTGAGGTATATAATTCACCCCTCCACTTT
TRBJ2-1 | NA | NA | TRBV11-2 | CASSSERALSYNEQFF | TGTGCCAGCAGCTCCGAGCGGGCCTTATCCTACAATGAGCAGTTCTTC
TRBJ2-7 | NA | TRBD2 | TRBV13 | CASSFSGTSGDEQYF | TGTGCCAGCAGCTTCTCCGGGACTAGCGGAGACGAGCAGTACTTC
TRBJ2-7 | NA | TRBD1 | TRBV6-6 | CASSFSTGTGYEQYF | TGTGCCAGCAGTTTTTCAACCGGGACAGGCTACGAGCAGTACTTC
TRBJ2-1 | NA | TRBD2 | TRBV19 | CASETSGSSYNEQFF | TGTGCCAGTGAGACTAGCGGGAGCTCCTACAATGAGCAGTTCTTC
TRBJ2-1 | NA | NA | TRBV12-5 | CASGLRVRGPYNEQFF | TGTGCTAGTGGTTTGAGGGTTAGGGGCCCCTACAATGAGCAGTTCTTC
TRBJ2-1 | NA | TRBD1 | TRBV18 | CASSGDRGWAYYNEQFF | TGTGCCAGCTCAGGGGACAGGGGGTGGGCCTACTACAATGAGCAGTTCTTC
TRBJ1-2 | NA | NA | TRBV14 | CASSPGVINGYTF | TGTGCCAGCAGCCCGGGCGTAATCAATGGCTACACCTTC
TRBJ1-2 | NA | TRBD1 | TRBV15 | CATSRGDREGWYGYTF | TGTGCCACCAGCAGAGGTGACAGGGAGGGATGGTATGGCTACACCTTC
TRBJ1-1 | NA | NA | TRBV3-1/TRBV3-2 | CASSRAGGAFF | TGTGCCAGCAGCCGGGCGGGGGGAGCTTTCTTT
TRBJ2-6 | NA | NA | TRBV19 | CAEGRGLSGANVLTF | TGTGCCGAGGGTCGGGGTTTATCCGGGGCCAACGTCCTGACTTTC
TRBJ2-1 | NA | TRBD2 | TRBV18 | CASSPSRGTSPRNEQFF | TGTGCCAGCTCACCATCACGAGGGACTAGTCCTCGTAATGAGCAGTTCTTC
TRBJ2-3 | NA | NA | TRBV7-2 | CASSLKGLGTDTQYF | TGTGCCAGCAGCTTGAAGGGGCTAGGCACAGATACGCAGTATTTT
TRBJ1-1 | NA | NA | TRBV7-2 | CASSSNMNTEAFF | TGTGCCAGCAGCTCTAATATGAACACTGAAGCTTTCTTT
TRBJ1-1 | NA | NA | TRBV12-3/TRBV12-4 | CASSFWGYTEAFF | TGTGCCAGCAGTTTTTGGGGGTACACTGAAGCTTTCTTT
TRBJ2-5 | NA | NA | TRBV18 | CASSPPGTRETQYF | TGTGCCAGCTCACCACCCGGGACCAGAGAGACCCAGTACTTC
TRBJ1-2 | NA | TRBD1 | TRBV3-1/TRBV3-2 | CASSPQEDLDRGLLHYGYTF | TGTGCCAGCAGCCCCCAAGAAGACCTGGACAGGGGGCTCCTCCACTATGGCTACACCTTC
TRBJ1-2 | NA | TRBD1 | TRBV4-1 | CASSLGGPASYGYTF | TGCGCCAGCAGCCTAGGGGGCCCCGCCAGCTATGGCTACACCTTC
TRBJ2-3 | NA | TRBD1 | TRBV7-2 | CASSLGGTGGTDTQYF | TGTGCCAGCAGCTTAGGCGGGACAGGGGGTACAGATACGCAGTATTTT
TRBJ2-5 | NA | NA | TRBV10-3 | CAISERQVQYF | TGTGCCATCAGTGAGCGCCAGGTTCAGTACTTC
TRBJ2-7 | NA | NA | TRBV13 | CASSLSGEPYEQYF | TGTGCCAGCAGCTTATCCGGGGAGCCCTACGAGCAGTACTTC
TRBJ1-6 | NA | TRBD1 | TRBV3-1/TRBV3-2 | CASSPRRGNSPLHF | TGTGCCAGCAGCCCCCGCAGGGGGAATTCACCCCTCCACTTT
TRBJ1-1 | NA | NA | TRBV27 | CASSLSVDTEAFF | TGTGCCAGCAGTTTGTCTGTGGACACTGAAGCTTTCTTT
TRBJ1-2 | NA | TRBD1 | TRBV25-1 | CASRDRAMYGYTF | TGTGCCAGCAGGGACAGGGCGATGTATGGCTACACCTTC